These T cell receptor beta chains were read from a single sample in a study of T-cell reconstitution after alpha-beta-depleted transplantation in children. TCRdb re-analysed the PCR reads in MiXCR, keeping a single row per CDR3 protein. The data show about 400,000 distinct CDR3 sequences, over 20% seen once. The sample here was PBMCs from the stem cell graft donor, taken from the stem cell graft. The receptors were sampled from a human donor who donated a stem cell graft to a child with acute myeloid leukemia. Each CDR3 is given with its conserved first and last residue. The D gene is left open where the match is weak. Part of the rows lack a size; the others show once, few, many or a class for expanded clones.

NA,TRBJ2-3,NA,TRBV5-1,CASSLAGLAYPGRTDTQYF,TGCGCCAGCAGCTTGGCAGGGCTAGCTTATCCAGGCCGCACAGATACGCAGTATTTT
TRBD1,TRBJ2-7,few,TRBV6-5,CASSYGAGTGDEQYF,TGTGCCAGCAGTTACGGGGCCGGGACAGGCGACGAGCAGTACTTC
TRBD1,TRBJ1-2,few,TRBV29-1,CSAFGQGGRSGYGYTF,TGCAGCGCATTTGGACAGGGGGGAAGGTCTGGCTATGGCTACACCTTC
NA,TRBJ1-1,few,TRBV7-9,CASSPQADTEAFF,TGTGCCAGCAGCCCCCAGGCAGACACTGAAGCTTTCTTT
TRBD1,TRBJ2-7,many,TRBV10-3,CAISWTGKVFEQYF,TGTGCCATCAGCTGGACAGGGAAAGTCTTCGAGCAGTACTTC
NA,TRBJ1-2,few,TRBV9,CASSVSSSGVDGYTF,TGTGCCAGCAGCGTCAGCTCCTCTGGGGTAGATGGCTACACCTTC
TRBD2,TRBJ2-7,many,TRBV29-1,CSVVAGGWEQYF,TGCAGCGTTGTAGCGGGCGGCTGGGAGCAGTACTTC
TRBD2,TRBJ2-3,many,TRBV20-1,CSALTSGRALSTDTQYF,TGCAGTGCTCTGACTAGCGGGCGGGCTCTTAGCACAGATACGCAGTATTTT
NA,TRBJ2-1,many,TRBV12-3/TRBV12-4,CASSLSGEQFF,TGTGCCAGCAGTTTAAGCGGGGAGCAGTTCTTC
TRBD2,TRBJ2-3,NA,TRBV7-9,CASSVSGGFPSTDTQYF,TGTGCCAGCAGCGTCAGCGGGGGCTTTCCTAGCACAGATACGCAGTATTTT
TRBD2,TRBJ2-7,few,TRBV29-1,CSVGGGAGEQYF,TGCAGCGTTGGCGGGGGGGCGGGGGAGCAGTACTTC
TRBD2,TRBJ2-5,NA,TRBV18,CASSKTGTSEEETQYF,TGTGCCAGCTCGAAAACCGGGACTAGCGAAGAAGAGACCCAGTACTTC
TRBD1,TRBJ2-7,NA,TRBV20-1,CSARIRDRQEQYF,TGCAGTGCTAGAATTAGGGACAGGCAGGAGCAGTACTTC
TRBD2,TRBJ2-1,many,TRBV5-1,CASAGGNPYNEQFF,TGCGCCAGCGCGGGAGGCAACCCCTACAATGAGCAGTTCTTC
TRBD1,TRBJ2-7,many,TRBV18,CASSPRDSSYEQYF,TGTGCCAGCTCACCCAGGGACAGCTCCTACGAGCAGTACTTC
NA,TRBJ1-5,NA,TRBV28,CASITGRTYNQPQHF,TGTGCCAGCATCACGGGCAGGACTTACAATCAGCCCCAGCATTTT
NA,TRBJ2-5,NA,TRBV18,CASSLTEQETQYF,TGTGCCAGCTCCCTTACAGAGCAAGAGACCCAGTACTTC
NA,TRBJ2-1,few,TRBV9,CASSVGAGQNNEQFF,TGTGCCAGCAGCGTAGGAGCGGGACAAAACAATGAGCAGTTCTTC
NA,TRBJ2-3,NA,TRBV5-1,CASSLDDNRPYF,TGCGCCAGCAGCTTGGATGACAATCGGCCGTATTTT
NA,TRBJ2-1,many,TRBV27,CASSLQGTILHNEQFF,TGTGCCAGCAGTTTGCAGGGAACCATTCTCCACAATGAGCAGTTCTTC
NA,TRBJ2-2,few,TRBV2,CASRNRQNTGELFF,TGTGCCAGCAGAAATAGACAGAACACCGGGGAGCTGTTTTTT
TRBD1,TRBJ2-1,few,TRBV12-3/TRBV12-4,CASSLALTGGSYNEQFF,TGTGCCAGCAGTTTAGCGCTCACAGGGGGCTCCTACAATGAGCAGTTCTTC
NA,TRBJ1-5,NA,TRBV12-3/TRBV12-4,CASSPGGSEPQHF,TGTGCCAGCAGTCCCGGGGGGTCGGAGCCCCAGCATTTT
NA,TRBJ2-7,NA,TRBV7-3,CASSPRRGGEQYF,TGTGCCAGCAGCCCCCGAAGGGGCGGCGAGCAGTACTTC
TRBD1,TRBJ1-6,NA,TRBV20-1,CSAVGQGNNSPLHF,TGCAGTGCTGTCGGACAGGGAAATAATTCACCCCTCCACTTT
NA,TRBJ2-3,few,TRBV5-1,CASKKTALKTDTQYF,TGCGCCAGCAAAAAGACAGCTTTGAAAACAGATACGCAGTATTTT
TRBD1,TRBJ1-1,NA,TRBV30,CAWSVQGVFSTEAFF,TGTGCCTGGAGTGTTCAGGGGGTTTTCAGCACTGAAGCTTTCTTT
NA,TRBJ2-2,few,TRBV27,CASSLWGITGELFF,TGTGCCAGCAGTTTATGGGGGATCACCGGGGAGCTGTTTTTT
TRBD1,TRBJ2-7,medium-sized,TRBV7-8,CASSLIRQGRDYEQYF,TGTGCCAGCAGCTTAATCAGACAGGGAAGGGACTACGAGCAGTACTTC
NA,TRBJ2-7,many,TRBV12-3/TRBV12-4,CASSLGDGRASYEQYF,TGTGCCAGCAGTTTAGGGGACGGGCGGGCTTCCTACGAGCAGTACTTC
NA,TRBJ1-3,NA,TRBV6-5,CASSYGRSSGNTIYF,TGTGCCAGCAGTTACGGCAGGAGCTCTGGAAACACCATATATTTT
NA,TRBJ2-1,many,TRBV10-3,CAIAQGSENEQFF,TGTGCCATCGCCCAGGGGTCAGAGAATGAGCAGTTCTTC
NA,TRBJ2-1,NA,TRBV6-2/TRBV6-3,CASGRGLHNEQFF,TGTGCCAGTGGAAGGGGACTTCACAATGAGCAGTTCTTC
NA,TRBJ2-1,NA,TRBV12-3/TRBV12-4,CASSLRGPEQFF,TGTGCCAGCAGCCTAAGAGGCCCCGAGCAGTTCTTC
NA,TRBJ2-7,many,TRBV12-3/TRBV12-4,CASGNSLVEQYF,TGTGCCAGCGGCAACAGCTTGGTCGAGCAGTACTTC
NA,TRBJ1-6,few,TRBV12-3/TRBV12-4,CASSSRAGINSPLHF,TGTGCCAGCAGTTCCCGGGCAGGGATTAATTCACCCCTCCACTTT
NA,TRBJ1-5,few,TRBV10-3,CAISESWGDQPQHF,TGTGCCATCAGTGAGTCCTGGGGAGACCAGCCCCAGCATTTT
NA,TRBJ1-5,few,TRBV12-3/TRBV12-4,CASSLHRNGYQPQHF,TGTGCCAGCAGTTTGCACAGGAATGGCTATCAGCCCCAGCATTTT
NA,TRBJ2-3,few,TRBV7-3,CASSLTFTGSTDTQYF,TGTGCCAGCAGCTTAACGTTCACAGGGAGCACAGATACGCAGTATTTT
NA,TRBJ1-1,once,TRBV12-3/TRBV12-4,CASSLAGDGNTEAFF,TGTGCCAGCAGTTTAGCGGGGGACGGTAACACTGAAGCTTTCTTT
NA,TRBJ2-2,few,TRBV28,CASRTPGETGELFF,TGTGCCAGCAGGACCCCAGGGGAGACCGGGGAGCTGTTTTTT
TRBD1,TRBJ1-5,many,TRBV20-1,CSARDRLDRGKNQPQHF,TGCAGTGCTAGAGATCGATTGGACAGGGGTAAGAATCAGCCCCAGCATTTT